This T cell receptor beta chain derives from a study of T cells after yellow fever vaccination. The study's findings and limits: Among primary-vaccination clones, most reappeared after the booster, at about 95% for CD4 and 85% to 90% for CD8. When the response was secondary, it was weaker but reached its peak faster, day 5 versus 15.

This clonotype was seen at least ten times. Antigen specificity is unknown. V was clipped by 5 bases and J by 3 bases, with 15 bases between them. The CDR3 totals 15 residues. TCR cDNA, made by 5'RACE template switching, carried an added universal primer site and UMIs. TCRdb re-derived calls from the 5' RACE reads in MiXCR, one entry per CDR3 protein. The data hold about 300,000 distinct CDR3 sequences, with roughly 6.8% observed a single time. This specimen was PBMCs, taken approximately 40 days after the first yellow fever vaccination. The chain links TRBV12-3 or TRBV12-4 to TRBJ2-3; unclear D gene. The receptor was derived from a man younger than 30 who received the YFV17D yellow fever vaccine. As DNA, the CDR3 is TGTGCCAGCAGTCCGCATATGGCGCGGACAGATACGCAGTATTTT. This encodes CASSPHMARTDTQYF.